This T cell receptor (beta chain) was identified during a study of blood T cell repertoires in COVID-19. Study details: The United States, Italy and Spain supplied acute and convalescent COVID-19 samples. The analysed material was cDNA or gDNA that came from T cells, B-cell-depleted T cells, or PBMCs.

In the study's own analysis: Amplified reference gene primers provided the basis for estimating nucleated cell counts. Profiling relied on immunoSEQ multiplex PCR, and the TCRdb table lists in-frame clones only, not all of them. That table supplies the V and J calls and clone size; D and trimming were determined from the DNA. The data contain fewer than 25,000 clones, 70% to 90% of them singletons. Sequencing was done on a sample of peripheral blood. This clonotype was obtained from a woman aged 80 or over with active COVID-19.

CDR3 region: CASSEAGGFNNEQFF. CDR3 nucleotides: TGTGCCAGCAGTGAAGCCGGAGGGTTCAACAATGAGCAGTTCTTC. This chain joins TRBV6-1 and TRBJ2-1; the D gene is possibly TRBD2 (6 bases). The CDR3 runs 15 residues. V shed 0 bases and J shed 5 bases, with 11 bases lying between them. Germline V gene data show CDR1 as MNHNS and CDR2 as SASEGT.